This T cell receptor (beta chain) originates from a study of T cells in Graves' hyperthyroidism and ophthalmopathy. Study overall: Blood was drawn when the patient was first diagnosed and still untreated. Study conclusions and caveats: Most thyroid clonotypes expanded above 0.001 were also detected in blood.

V lost 4 bases to trimming and J lost 5 bases, with 12 bases between them. The germline gives CDR1 SGHTA, CDR2 FQGTGA. CDR3 length equals 13 residues. There are a few counts of this clonotype. No antigen is known for it. Amplification yielded TCR beta CDR3 regions, with RNA transcripts as the source. TCR CDR3 underwent first-round RT-PCR with the HTBI primer set. In TCRdb, the multiplex PCR reads were re-called with MiXCR into one record per CDR3 protein. The data contain roughly 700,000 distinct CDR3 sequences, approximately 14% of them singletons. Patients counted as stable if ophthalmopathy did not develop within 18 months.

The sequenced material came from blood. The sequence came from a woman aged 18-29 years with Graves' hyperthyroidism. The chain uses TRBV7-3 and TRBJ2-7; D is perhaps TRBD1 or TRBD2 (5 bases each). The CDR3 DNA reads TGTGCCAGCAGCTCATCCCAGGGAGACGAGCAGTACTTC. This sequence encodes CASSSSQGDEQYF.